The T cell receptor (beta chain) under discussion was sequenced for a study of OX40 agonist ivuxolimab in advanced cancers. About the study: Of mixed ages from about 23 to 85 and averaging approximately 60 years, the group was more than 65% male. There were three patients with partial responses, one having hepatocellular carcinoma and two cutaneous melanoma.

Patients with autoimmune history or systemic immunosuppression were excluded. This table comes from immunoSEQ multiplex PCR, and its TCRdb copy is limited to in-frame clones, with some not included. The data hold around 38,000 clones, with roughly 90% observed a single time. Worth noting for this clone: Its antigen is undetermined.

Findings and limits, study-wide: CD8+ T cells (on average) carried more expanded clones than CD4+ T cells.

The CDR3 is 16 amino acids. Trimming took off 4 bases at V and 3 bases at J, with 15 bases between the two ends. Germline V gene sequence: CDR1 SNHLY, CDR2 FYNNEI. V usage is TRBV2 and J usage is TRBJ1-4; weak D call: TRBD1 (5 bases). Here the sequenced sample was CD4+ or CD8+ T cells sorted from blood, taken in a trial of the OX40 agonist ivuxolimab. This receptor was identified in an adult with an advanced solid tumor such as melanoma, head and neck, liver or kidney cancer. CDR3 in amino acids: CASSGRAGQSNEKLFF. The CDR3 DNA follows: TGTGCCAGCAGTGGACGGGCGGGGCAGTCTAATGAAAAACTGTTTTTT.